The 8 T cell receptor beta chains given below trace back to one sample, sequenced in a study of control samples from healthy donors and cancer patients. Data came from immunoSEQ multiplex PCR; TCRdb stores just in-frame clones and leaves some out. The sample has over 200,000 clones, approximately 80% seen once; the top ten hold 10% to 15%. Sequenced: PBMCs. All receptors derive from an older woman with lung cancer.

The chain carries TRBV19 and TRBJ2-7, with 11 bases fitting TRBD2. The junction had 10 bases not matched to a gene; V was cut back by 6 bases and J by 6 bases. The germline V gene encodes CDR1 LNHDA and CDR2 SQIVND (reference sequence). The CDR3 runs 15 residues. CDR3 in DNA: TGTGCCAGTAGAGAAACTAGCGGGAGTATCGGCGAGCAGTACTTC. This translates into CASRETSGSIGEQYF.

This clone was detected only a few times. This chain links TRBV5-1 with TRBJ2-1; 9 positions agree with TRBD2. Germline CDR1 reads SGHRS; CDR2 reads YFSETQ. The CDR3 totals 21 residues. V was clipped by 5 bases and J by 5 bases; unmatched bases: 26. CDR3 DNA sequence: TGCGCCAGCAGTCCGGGTGGGTTTCGCACGCAGCGGGAGGTTCGGCACAATGAGCAGTTCTTC. Translating it yields CASSPGGFRTQREVRHNEQFF.

The chain recombines TRBV12-3 or TRBV12-4 with TRBJ1-2; tentatively, D is TRBD1 (5 bases). The CDR3 sequence is 12 residues long. V dropped 1 base and J dropped 8 bases, with 8 bases sitting between them. The CDR3, as DNA: TGTGCCAGCAGTTTAGTCAGGGCGGGCTACACCTTC. Its protein product is CASSLVRAGYTF.

The table lists this clone with a few counts. This chain connects TRBV12-3 or TRBV12-4 to TRBJ2-7, with 8 bases identical to TRBD2. This CDR3 is built from 12 residues. The V segment lost 5 bases and the J segment 6 bases; nucleotides outside the gene matches: 3. The CDR3 DNA reads as TGTGCCAGCAGTGGACTAGCAGCCGAGCAGTACTTC. Protein: CASSGLAAEQYF.

The J gene is TRBJ1-2, the V gene TRBV3-1 (or the pseudogene TRBV3-2); D possibly corresponds to TRBD1 (6 bases). The CDR3 loop spans 13 amino acids. In germline, CDR1 is LGHDT, CDR2 YNNKEL (reference sequence). The germline V and J ends were trimmed by 1 base and 8 bases, with 11 bases remaining between them. CDR3 bases: TGTGCCAGCAGCCAAGCAGGGGCAATCGGCTACACCTTC. As protein: CASSQAGAIGYTF.

The chain carries TRBV20-1 and TRBJ2-7, with 8 positions matching TRBD2. Germline trimming cut 3 bases from V and 0 bases from J; bases unmatched to any gene: 7. Germline CDR1 DFQATT, CDR2 SNEGSKA (reference sequence). The CDR3 totals 15 residues. As DNA, the CDR3 is TGCAGTGCTAGTGATACTAGCGGCATCTCCTACGAGCAGTACTTC. This codes for CSASDTSGISYEQYF.

This clone was detected a few times. The rearrangement uses TRBV12-3 or TRBV12-4 and TRBJ1-2, with D maybe TRBD1 (5 bases). The CDR3 totals 13 residues. Trimming pared 3 bases from V and 8 bases from J, leaving 13 bases between. CDR3 nucleotide sequence: TGTGCCAGCAGTTTTGAGGGGAGTAGAGGCTACACCTTC. Protein sequence: CASSFEGSRGYTF.

The gene calls are TRBV28 and TRBJ2-1, with 8 bases identical to TRBD2. Germline CDR1 is MDHEN and CDR2 is SYDVKM. V lost 8 bases and J lost 4; bases outside the gene matches: 7. The CDR3 contains 14 residues. DNA for the CDR3: TGTGCCAGCCGGACGGGAGGGATATACAATGAGCAGTTCTTC. Its translation is CASRTGGIYNEQFF.